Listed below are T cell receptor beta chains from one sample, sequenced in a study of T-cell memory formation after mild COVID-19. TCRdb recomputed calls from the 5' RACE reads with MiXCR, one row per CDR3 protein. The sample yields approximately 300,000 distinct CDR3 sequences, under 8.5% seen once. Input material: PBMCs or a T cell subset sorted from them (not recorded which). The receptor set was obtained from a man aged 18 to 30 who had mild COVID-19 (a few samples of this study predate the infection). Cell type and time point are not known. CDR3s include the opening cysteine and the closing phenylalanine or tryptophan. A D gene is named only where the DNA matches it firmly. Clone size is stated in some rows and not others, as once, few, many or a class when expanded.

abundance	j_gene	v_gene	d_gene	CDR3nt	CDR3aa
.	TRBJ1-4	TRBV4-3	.	TGCGCCAGCAGCCAAGGGGAGACCGGCCCCGGCGAAAAACTGTTTTTT	CASSQGETGPGEKLFF
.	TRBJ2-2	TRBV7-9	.	TGTGCCAGCAGCTCCACCGATCGACAGAAGCCCAACACCGGGGAGCTGTTTTTT	CASSSTDRQKPNTGELFF
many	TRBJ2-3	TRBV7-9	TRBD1	TGTGCCAGCAGCGGGACAGGGTCCACAGATACGCAGTATTTT	CASSGTGSTDTQYF
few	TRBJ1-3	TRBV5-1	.	TGCGCCAGCAGCTTGGAGGGTTCGAGCTCTGGAAACACCATATATTTT	CASSLEGSSSGNTIYF
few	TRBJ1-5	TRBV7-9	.	TGTGCCAGCAGCTTAGTTGGGTCGGGGCCCCAGCATTTT	CASSLVGSGPQHF
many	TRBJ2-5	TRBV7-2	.	TGTGCCAGCAGGATGACTCGGGACTCCGACGTTGGGACCCAGTACTTC	CASRMTRDSDVGTQYF
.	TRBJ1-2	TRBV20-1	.	TGCAGTGCACCTCAAAGGGGACAAGACTATGGCTACACCTTC	CSAPQRGQDYGYTF
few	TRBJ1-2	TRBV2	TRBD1	TGTGCCAGCAGTGAAGGGGGACAGGCCTATGGCTACACCTTC	CASSEGGQAYGYTF
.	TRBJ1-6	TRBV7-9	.	TGTGCCAGCAGCTTAGGAAGCGAGCCCCTCCACTTT	CASSLGSEPLHF
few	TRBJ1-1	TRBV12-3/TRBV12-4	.	TGTGCCAGCAGTCGCTCCAGGGCAAGGGGAACTGAAGCTTTCTTT	CASSRSRARGTEAFF
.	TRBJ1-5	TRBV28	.	TGTGCCAGCAGCTTACAGAATCAGCCCCAGCATTTT	CASSLQNQPQHF
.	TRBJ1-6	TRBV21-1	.	TGTGCCAGCAGCCAAAGGGGGCCCTTATGCTTAGTGAATTCACCCCTCCACTTT	CASSQRGPLCLVNSPLHF
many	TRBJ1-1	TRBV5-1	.	TGCGCCAGCAGCTCGGCCCGGGCCTACTGGGGGACTCGCACTGAAGCTTTCTTT	CASSSARAYWGTRTEAFF
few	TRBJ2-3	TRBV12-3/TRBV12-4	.	TGTGCCAGCATAGGGGGGGCCACAGATACGCAGTATTTT	CASIGGATDTQYF
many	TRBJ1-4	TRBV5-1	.	TGCGCCAGCAGCTTGCAACAGGGTAATGAAAAACTGTTTTTT	CASSLQQGNEKLFF
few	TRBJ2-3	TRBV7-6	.	TGTGCCAGCAGCTTACTACAGGAGACGCCTAGCACAGATACGCAGTATTTT	CASSLLQETPSTDTQYF
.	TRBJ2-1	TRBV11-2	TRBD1	TGTGCCAGCAGCTTAGATCCCGGACAGGGACATGAGCAGTTCTTC	CASSLDPGQGHEQFF